The present entry profiles one TCR beta chain with its context. The data belong to a study of blood T cell repertoires in COVID-19. Trimming removed 4 bases at V and 3 bases at J, with 19 bases between. The CDR3 totals 17 residues. CDR1 and CDR2 from the germline V gene are SEHNR and FQNEAQ (reference sequence). The data were produced by immunoSEQ multiplex PCR, yet TCRdb's version contains in-frame clones alone and is incomplete. This sample yields roughly 500,000 clones, of which around 87% are seen a single time; roughly 1.9% belongs to the top ten. This sequence originates from a woman in her forties who had recovered from COVID-19. The chain joins TRBV7-9 to TRBJ2-1, with D possibly TRBD2 on 5 matching bases. The sample comprised PBMCs or T cells enriched from blood (not recorded which). This chain's CDR3 is CASSSPAERRLYNEQFF. The CDR3 nucleotides are TGTGCCAGCAGCTCCCCGGCTGAGCGGCGCCTCTACAATGAGCAGTTCTTC.